Shown below are 2 T cell receptor beta chains from a single sample sequenced in a study of blood T cell repertoires in COVID-19. Generated by immunoSEQ multiplex PCR, the TCRdb table keeps only in-frame clones and is missing some. This sample carries approximately 250,000 clones, under 95% of them seen once, and the ten largest clones take about 3%. The source material was PBMCs or T cells enriched from blood (not recorded which). All receptors come from a man in his forties who had been exposed to COVID-19.

The rearrangement joins TRBV28 to TRBJ1-5; 9 nucleotides match TRBD1. Germline CDR1 and CDR2: MDHEN and SYDVKM. V gave up 7 bases and J gave up 7 bases; unmatched junction bases: 8. This CDR3 contains 14 residues. This chain's CDR3 is CASMTGGSYQPQHF. The CDR3 region has the DNA TGTGCCAGCATGACAGGGGGTTCCTACCAGCCCCAGCATTTT. Looking up the rest from reference TRBV28 and TRBJ1-5 gives the full variable domain: DVKVTQSSRYLVKRTGEKVFLECVQDMDHENMFWYRQDPGLGLRLIYFSYDVKMKEKGDIPEGYSVSREKKERFSLILESASTNQTSMYLCASMTGGSYQPQHFGDGTRLSIL.

This sequence joins TRBV5-1 and TRBJ2-2; 11 bases line up with TRBD1. Germline V gene data show CDR1 as SGHRS and CDR2 as YFSETQ. The V segment lost 3 bases and the J segment 7 bases; nucleotides outside the gene matches: 8. The CDR3 runs 16 residues. The CDR3 spells CASSSGQGAPGGELFF. CDR3 in DNA: TGCGCCAGCAGCTCTGGACAGGGGGCCCCTGGCGGGGAGCTGTTTTTT. Full variable domain (rest looked up from reference TRBV5-1 and TRBJ2-2): KAGVTQTPRYLIKTRGQQVTLSCSPISGHRSVSWYQQTPGQGLQFLFEYFSETQRNKGNFPGRFSGRQFSNSRSEMNVSTLELGDSALYLCASSSGQGAPGGELFFGEGSRLTVL.